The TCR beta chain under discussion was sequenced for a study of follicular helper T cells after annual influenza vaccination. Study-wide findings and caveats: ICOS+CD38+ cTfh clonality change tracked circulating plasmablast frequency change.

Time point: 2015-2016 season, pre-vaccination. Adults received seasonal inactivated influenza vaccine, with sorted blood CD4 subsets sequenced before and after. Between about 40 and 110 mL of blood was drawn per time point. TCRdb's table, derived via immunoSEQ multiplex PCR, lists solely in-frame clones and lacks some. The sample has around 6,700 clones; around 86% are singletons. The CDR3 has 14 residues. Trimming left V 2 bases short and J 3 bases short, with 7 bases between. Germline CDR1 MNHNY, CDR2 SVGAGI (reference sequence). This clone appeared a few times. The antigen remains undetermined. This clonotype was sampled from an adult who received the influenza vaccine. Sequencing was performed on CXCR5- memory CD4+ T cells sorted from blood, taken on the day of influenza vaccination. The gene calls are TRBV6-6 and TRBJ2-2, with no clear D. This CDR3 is CASSYNSYTGELFF. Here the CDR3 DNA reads TGTGCCAGCAGTTACAACAGCTACACCGGGGAGCTGTTTTTT.